Following are 18 T cell receptor beta chains from one sample sequenced in a study of blood T cell repertoires in COVID-19. Sequenced by immunoSEQ multiplex PCR; TCRdb stores in-frame clones only, minus some. The data show 65,000 to 95,000 clones, approximately 80% seen once. The sequenced material came from peripheral blood. The origin of the receptors is a woman aged 45-60 years with acute or convalescent COVID-19.

The V gene is TRBV9, the J gene TRBJ2-3; no reliable D call. The CDR3 loop spans 16 amino acids. The ends were cut back, 0 bases at V and 1 base at J, with 12 bases in the middle. The germline gives CDR1 SGDLS, CDR2 YYNGEE. The CDR3 DNA follows: TGTGCCAGCAGCGTAGGTCAGCGACCACGCACAGATACGCAGTATTTT. Protein sequence: CASSVGQRPRTDTQYF.

The J gene is TRBJ1-6, the V gene TRBV3-1 (or the pseudogene TRBV3-2); D unresolved. With 1 base removed from V and 9 bases from J, the gap between germline ends came to 7 bases. The CDR3 sequence is 13 residues long. Germline CDR1 LGHDT, CDR2 YNNKEL (reference sequence). The CDR3 region is CASSQGGGSPLHF. CDR3 bases: TGTGCCAGCAGCCAAGGAGGTGGTTCACCCCTCCACTTT.

This clone occurred once. The genes are TRBV3-1 (or the pseudogene TRBV3-2) and TRBJ2-1, with no clear D. The CDR3 consists of 15 residues. CDR1 and CDR2 from the germline V gene are LGHDT and YNNKEL (reference sequence). The ends were cut back, 3 bases at V and 7 bases at J, with 16 bases in the middle. The CDR3 DNA reads as TGTGCCAGCAGCCATCCCGTAGTATCAGGTAATGAGCAGTTCTTC. This encodes CASSHPVVSGNEQFF.

The chain recombines TRBV7-9 with TRBJ2-1; 7 bases are a match to TRBD1. Germline V gene data show CDR1 as SEHNR and CDR2 as FQNEAQ (reference sequence). The ends lost 5 bases at V and 8 bases at J; junction bases unmatched: 12. This CDR3 comprises 15 residues. The CDR3 sequence is CASSLGTAMGDEQFF. The CDR3 DNA follows: TGTGCCAGCAGCCTTGGGACAGCCATGGGGGATGAGCAGTTCTTC.

The gene calls are TRBV7-3 and TRBJ2-3; 14 positions match TRBD2. The CDR3 is 16 residues long. Germline V lookup: CDR1 SGHTA, CDR2 FQGTGA. The V segment lost 5 bases and the J segment 5 bases; nucleotides outside the gene matches: 6. Here the CDR3 DNA reads TGTGCCAGCAGCCGGGGACTAGCGGGAGAAAAAGATACGCAGTATTTT. Encoded protein: CASSRGLAGEKDTQYF.

The sample holds one count of this clone. This rearrangement joins TRBV24-1 to TRBJ2-1; TRBD2 matches at 10 bases. The CDR3 is 16 amino acids. V dropped 5 bases and J dropped 5; count of bases not matched to a gene: 8. Germline loops: CDR1 KGHDR, CDR2 SFDVKD. CDR3 nucleotide sequence: TGTGCCACCAGTGCCTTAACTAGCGGGAATAACAATGAGCAGTTCTTC. It translates to CATSALTSGNNNEQFF.

A few counts support this clone. The chain has TRBV2 and TRBJ2-7, with TRBD2 identical over 9 bases. The CDR3 covers 13 residues. Trimming took 3 bases from V and 6 from J; bases not matched to a gene: 3. Per germline, CDR1 SNHLY and CDR2 FYNNEI. The DNA for the CDR3 is TGTGCCAGCAGTGACCTAGCGGGGAGCGAGCAGTACTTC. Residues: CASSDLAGSEQYF.

The V and J genes are TRBV10-3 and TRBJ2-6; no firm D call. The CDR3 covers 16 residues. Trimming took off 2 bases at V and 0 bases at J, with 8 bases between the two ends. The germline V gene encodes CDR1 ENHRY and CDR2 SYGVKD. Written as DNA, the CDR3 is TGTGCCATCAGTGAGCATACAAGCTCTGGGGCCAACGTCCTGACTTTC. It is translated as CAISEHTSSGANVLTF.

The CDR3 spells CASSPPLLAGRTYEQYF. The CDR3 DNA reads TGTGCCAGCAGCCCTCCCCTCCTAGCGGGAAGGACCTACGAGCAGTACTTC. The chain recombines TRBV7-2 with TRBJ2-7, with 9 bases aligning to TRBD2. Germline loops: CDR1 SGHTA, CDR2 FQGNSA. V lost 5 bases and J lost 2; bases outside the gene matches: 13. This CDR3 is 17 amino acids long.

Written as DNA, the CDR3 is TGTGCCAGCAGCGATAGGGGCGGGAGAAAAGATACGCAGTATTTT. This sequence encodes CASSDRGGRKDTQYF. This chain joins TRBV6-2 or TRBV6-3 and TRBJ2-3; 7 bases are a match to TRBD2. Trimming took 6 bases from V and 5 from J; bases not matched to a gene: 11. In germline, CDR1 is MNHEY, CDR2 SVGEGT. This CDR3 spans 15 amino acids.

The chain has TRBV5-4 and TRBJ1-4; 7 bases are shared with TRBD1. This CDR3 comprises 13 residues. V shed 4 bases and J 3 bases; nucleotides not matched to a gene: 0. Looked up from germline, CDR1 is SGHNT and CDR2 is YYREEE (reference sequence). The CDR3, as DNA: TGTGCCAGCAGCGACAGGGCTAATGAAAAACTGTTTTTT. Amino acid sequence: CASSDRANEKLFF.

The rearrangement joins TRBV10-3 to TRBJ2-3; 9 positions match TRBD1. Germline CDR1 and CDR2: ENHRY and SYGVKD. This CDR3 contains 14 residues. Losses at the gene ends were 8 bases for V and 5 bases for J; bases not matched to a gene: 8. The CDR3 nucleotides are TGTGCCATCGCTTCGACAGGGGGTATAGATACGCAGTATTTT. Translated, it gives CAIASTGGIDTQYF.

V is TRBV1 and J is TRBJ2-1; no check of the table's D call, TRBD2, against the DNA was made. TRBV1 is an annotated pseudogene. This CDR3 spans 17 amino acids. The CDR3 is CTSSPTVWGGTYNEQFF. The DNA for the CDR3 is TGCACCAGCAGCCCTACCGTGTGGGGGGGGACCTACAATGAGCAGTTCTTC.

This chain uses TRBV7-3 with TRBJ2-1, with TRBD1 matching 10 bases. CDR1 and CDR2 from the germline V gene are SGHTA and FQGTGA. The CDR3 has 16 amino acids. Trimming removed 5 bases from V and 4 bases from J; junction bases left unmatched: 8. The CDR3 region is CASSPTGQGIYNEQFF. The CDR3 DNA follows: TGTGCCAGCAGCCCAACGGGACAGGGGATATACAATGAGCAGTTCTTC.

V is TRBV6-5 and J is TRBJ1-1, with 7 bases fitting TRBD1. Germline lookup yields CDR1 MNHEY and CDR2 SVGAGI. The CDR3 loop spans 16 amino acids. J was trimmed by 11 bases and V by 2 bases; bases with no gene match: 17. In DNA form, the CDR3 reads TGTGCCAGCAGTTACGACCGGACCCAGGGGGTTCGGGGTGCTTTCTTT. This gives the protein CASSYDRTQGVRGAFF.

CDR3 amino acids: CASSIPLAGYNEQFF. As DNA, the CDR3 is TGTGCCAGCAGTATCCCCCTAGCGGGATACAATGAGCAGTTCTTC. V is TRBV28 and J is TRBJ2-1, with TRBD2 matching 9 bases. This CDR3 comprises 15 residues. Germline CDR1 is MDHEN and CDR2 is SYDVKM. V lost 5 bases and J lost 4; bases outside the gene matches: 6.

This clone has a single count. The gene calls are TRBV6-5 and TRBJ2-3; 10 bases map to TRBD2. Germline CDR1 reads MNHEY; CDR2 reads SVGAGI. CDR3 length: 14 amino acids. With V trimmed by 7 bases and J by 5 bases, 6 bases remained unmatched. This CDR3 is CASMSGGAKDTQYF. The CDR3 region has the DNA TGTGCCAGCATGAGCGGGGGGGCGAAAGATACGCAGTATTTT.

This clone has a handful of counts. J is TRBJ2-1 and V is TRBV5-1, with 10 bases matching TRBD2. Germline V lookup: CDR1 SGHRS, CDR2 YFSETQ. The CDR3 totals 15 residues. J gave up 6 bases and V 3 bases, and 6 bases lay outside the gene matches. This chain's CDR3 is CASSWLAGGANEQFF. In DNA form, the CDR3 reads TGCGCCAGCAGCTGGTTAGCGGGAGGAGCCAATGAGCAGTTCTTC.